The 4 T cell receptor beta chains below come from one sample, sequenced in a study of prognosis after radiotherapy for stage I lung cancer. By two-round multiplex PCR, the TCR beta CDR3 was amplified from genomic DNA. The first PCR round targeted every TRBV and TRBJ gene with specific primers. TCRdb re-analysed the multiplex PCR reads in MiXCR, keeping a single row per CDR3 protein. The sample has under 20,000 distinct CDR3 sequences, roughly 55% seen once; the top ten hold roughly a quarter. The source was PBMCs, collected before or after stereotactic body radiation therapy (not recorded which). The receptors were gathered from a donor aged 50 or older with non-small cell lung cancer.

As concerns this clonotype: This may stem from a read error, because a much larger clone lies one nucleotide away. V gene TRBV29-1 combines with J gene TRBJ2-5, with TRBD1 matching 9 bases. Germline values: CDR1 SQVTM, CDR2 ANQGSEA. Losses at the gene ends were 7 bases for V and 5 bases for J; bases not matched to a gene: 11. CDR3 length: 14 residues. This chain's CDR3 is CSAPQGAVYETQYF. The CDR3 DNA reads as TGCAGCGCTCCACAGGGGGCAGTGTACGAGACCCAGTACTTC.

This clonotype has ten or more counts. V is TRBV6-2 or TRBV6-3 and J is TRBJ2-5; TRBD2 matches 8 bases. The length of the CDR3 is 15 residues. V shed 5 bases and J 1 base; nucleotides not matched to a gene: 6. Germline assignment: CDR1 MNHEY and CDR2 SVGEGT. The CDR3 region has the DNA TGTGCCAGCAGTACTCTCAGCGGGGGCCAAGAGACCCAGTACTTC. It is translated as CASSTLSGGQETQYF.

The chain has TRBV6-2 or TRBV6-3 and TRBJ1-6, with D possibly matching TRBD1 (5 bases). The CDR3 loop spans 14 amino acids. Per the germline V gene, CDR1 is MNHEY and CDR2 is SVGEGT. The germline V and J ends were trimmed by 6 bases and 9 bases, with 15 bases remaining between them. The CDR3 DNA reads TGTGCCAGCAGACCCGGACAAGCGTGTTCACCCCTCCACTTT. Its translation is CASRPGQACSPLHF.

The gene calls are TRBV24-1 and TRBJ1-2; the D is unclear. V dropped 5 bases and J dropped 3 bases, with 3 bases sitting between them. This CDR3 spans 11 amino acids. Looked up from germline, CDR1 is KGHDR and CDR2 is SFDVKD. CDR3 protein: CATSGHYGYTF. CDR3 coding DNA: TGTGCCACCAGTGGACACTATGGCTACACCTTC.